The following is a TCR beta chain sequence with its context. RNA transcripts were the template for amplifying TCR beta CDR3 regions. Initially, a first-round RT-PCR of the TCR CDR3 employed the HTBI primer set. TCRdb processed the multiplex PCR reads anew with MiXCR; each CDR3 protein has one entry. The sample has some 620,000 distinct CDR3 sequences, around 15% seen once. The sample comes from a study of T cells in Graves' hyperthyroidism and ophthalmopathy. Germline values: CDR1 MNHEY, CDR2 SVGAGI. This CDR3 is built from 16 residues. Trimming stripped 0 bases from V and 6 bases from J, with 15 bases between.

Sample: blood. This receptor was obtained from a woman in her 30s with Graves' hyperthyroidism. This chain connects TRBV6-5 to TRBJ2-4; D is possibly TRBD2 (5 bases). The CDR3 bases are TGTGCCAGCAGTTACTCGATCGCGGGTGGAAGAAACATTCAGTACTTC. The encoded protein is CASSYSIAGGRNIQYF.